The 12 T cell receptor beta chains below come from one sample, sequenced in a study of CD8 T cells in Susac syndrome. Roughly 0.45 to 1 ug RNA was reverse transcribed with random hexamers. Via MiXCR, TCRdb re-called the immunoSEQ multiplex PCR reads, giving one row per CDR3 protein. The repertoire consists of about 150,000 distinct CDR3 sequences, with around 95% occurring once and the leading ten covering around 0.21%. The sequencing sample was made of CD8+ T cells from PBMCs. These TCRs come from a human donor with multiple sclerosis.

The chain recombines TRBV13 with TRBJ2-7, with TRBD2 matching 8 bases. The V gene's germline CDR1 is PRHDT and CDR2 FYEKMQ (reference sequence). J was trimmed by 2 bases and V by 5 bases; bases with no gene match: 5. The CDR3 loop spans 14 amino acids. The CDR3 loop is CASSEAGEAYEQYF. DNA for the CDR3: TGTGCCAGCAGCGAAGCGGGGGAAGCCTACGAGCAGTACTTC.

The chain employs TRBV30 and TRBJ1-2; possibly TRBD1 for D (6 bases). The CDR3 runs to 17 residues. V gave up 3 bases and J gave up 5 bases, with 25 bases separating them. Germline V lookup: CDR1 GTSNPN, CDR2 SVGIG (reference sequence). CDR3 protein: CAWRHRVQSPRTYGYTF. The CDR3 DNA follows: TGTGCCTGGAGGCACAGGGTCCAGTCTCCACGGACGTATGGCTACACCTTC.

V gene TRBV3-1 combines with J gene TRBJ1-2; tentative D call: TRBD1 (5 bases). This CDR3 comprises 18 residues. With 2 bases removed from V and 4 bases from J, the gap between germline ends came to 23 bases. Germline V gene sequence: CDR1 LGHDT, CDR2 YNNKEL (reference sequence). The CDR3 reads CASSQRIGQGQMTYGYTF. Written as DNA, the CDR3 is TGTGCCAGCAGCCAAAGAATAGGCCAGGGCCAGATGACCTATGGCTACACCTTC.

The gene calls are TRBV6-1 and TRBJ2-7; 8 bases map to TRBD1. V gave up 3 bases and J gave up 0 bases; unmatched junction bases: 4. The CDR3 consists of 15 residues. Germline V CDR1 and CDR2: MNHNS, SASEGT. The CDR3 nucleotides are TGTGCCAGCAGTGAGGAACAGGGGGGCTCCTACGAGCAGTACTTC. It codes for CASSEEQGGSYEQYF.

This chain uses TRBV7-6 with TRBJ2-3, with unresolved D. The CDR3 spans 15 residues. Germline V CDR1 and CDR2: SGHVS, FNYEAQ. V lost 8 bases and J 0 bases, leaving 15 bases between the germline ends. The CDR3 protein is CASSGLVTSTDTQYF. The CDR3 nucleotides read TGTGCCAGCTCCGGGCTAGTGACTAGCACAGATACGCAGTATTTT.

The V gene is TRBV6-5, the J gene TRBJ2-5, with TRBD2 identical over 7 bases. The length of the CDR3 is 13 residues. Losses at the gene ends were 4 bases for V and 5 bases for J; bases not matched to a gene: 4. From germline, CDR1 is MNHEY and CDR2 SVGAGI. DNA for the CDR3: TGTGCCAGCAGTTCGGGGGGAATTGAGACCCAGTACTTC. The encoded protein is CASSSGGIETQYF.

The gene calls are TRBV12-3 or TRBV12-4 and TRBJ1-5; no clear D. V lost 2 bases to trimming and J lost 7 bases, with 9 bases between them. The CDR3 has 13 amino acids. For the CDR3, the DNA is TGTGCCAGCAGTTTACCACCTCAACAGCCCCAGCATTTT. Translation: CASSLPPQQPQHF.

For the CDR3, the DNA is TGTGCCAGCAGCCACTTGGGGGAGGGACGAGAGACCCAGTACTTC. Its protein is CASSHLGEGRETQYF. The chain is built from TRBV12-3 or TRBV12-4 and TRBJ2-5, with TRBD2 matching over 7 bases. This CDR3 spans 15 amino acids. With V trimmed by 6 bases and J by 4 bases, 11 bases remained unmatched.

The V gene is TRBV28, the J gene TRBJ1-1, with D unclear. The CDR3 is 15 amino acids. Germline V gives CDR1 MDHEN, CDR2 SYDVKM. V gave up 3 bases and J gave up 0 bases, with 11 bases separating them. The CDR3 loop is CASSFRRSMNTEAFF. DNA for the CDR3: TGTGCCAGCAGTTTCCGGCGGAGTATGAACACTGAAGCTTTCTTT.

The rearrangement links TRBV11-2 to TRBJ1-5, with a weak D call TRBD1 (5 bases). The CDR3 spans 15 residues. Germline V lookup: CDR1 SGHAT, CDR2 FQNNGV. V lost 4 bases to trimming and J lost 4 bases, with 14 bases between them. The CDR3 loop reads CASSSNTGQNQPQHF. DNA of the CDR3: TGTGCCAGCAGCTCAAATACGGGGCAAAATCAGCCCCAGCATTTT.

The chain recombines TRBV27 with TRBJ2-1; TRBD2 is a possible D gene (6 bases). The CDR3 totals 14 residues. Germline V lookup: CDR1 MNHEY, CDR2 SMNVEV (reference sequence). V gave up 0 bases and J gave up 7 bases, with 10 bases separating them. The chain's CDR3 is CASSLSAGRNEQFF. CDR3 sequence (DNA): TGTGCCAGCAGTTTATCCGCGGGGAGGAATGAGCAGTTCTTC.

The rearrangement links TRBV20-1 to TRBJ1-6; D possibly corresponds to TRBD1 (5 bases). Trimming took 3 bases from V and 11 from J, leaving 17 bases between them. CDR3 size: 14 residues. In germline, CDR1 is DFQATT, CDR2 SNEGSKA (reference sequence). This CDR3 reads CSASPLGGRAPLHF. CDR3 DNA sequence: TGCAGTGCTAGCCCCCTGGGGGGGAGGGCACCCCTCCACTTT.